This TCR beta chain was observed in a study of a mutant IDH1 vaccine in newly diagnosed glioma. Turning to the study itself: Beforehand, treatment had been radiotherapy, temozolomide, or both; the majority received both.

The CDR3 length is 14 residues. Germline V gene sequence: CDR1 GTSNPN, CDR2 SVGIG (reference sequence). The V and J ends lost 0 bases and 0 bases respectively, with 8 bases between them. As to time point: week 47, end of study. Topical imiquimod was applied with each vaccine dose, which held 300 ug of mutant IDH1 20-mer peptide. Using immunoSEQ multiplex PCR, the repertoire was profiled, and TCRdb retains in-frame clones only, with some absent. The sample records approximately 22,000 clones, about 80% being singletons. On this clone: No antigen is known for it.

The V and J genes are TRBV30 and TRBJ1-2, with unresolved D. The sequence was obtained from a man aged 40-49 years with glioma. Some clones in this sample may be carry-over from other donors' samples. This sample comprised PBMCs, obtained from a glioma patient whose treatment included an IDH1 peptide vaccine. In DNA, the CDR3 is TGTGCCTGGAGTGTAAGACCGACTAACTATGGCTACACCTTC. This sequence encodes CAWSVRPTNYGYTF. The variable domain in full, with the rest retrieved from reference TRBV30 and TRBJ1-2, is SQTIHQWPATLVQPVGSPLSLECTVEGTSNPNLYWYRQAAGRGLQLLFYSVGIGQISSEVPQNLSASRPQDRQFILSSKKLLLSDSGFYLCAWSVRPTNYGYTFGSGTRLTVV.